This T cell receptor (beta chain) was observed in a study of T cell responses to AZD1222 COVID-19 vaccine. Study conclusions and caveats: Donor demographics were predominantly white British with a female majority; clonal diversity may be underestimated. Unmutated variant regions are reportedly targeted by nearly half of spike-specific TCRs. No day 14 peak samples; only post-peak repertoires were characterized. Spike was spanned by vaccine-associated CD4 TCRs, with dominance at 160-218 and 743-854.

Turning to this clone: The antigen is unknown.

The assay was immunoSEQ multiplex PCR, and TCRdb's table has in-frame clones only and misses some. This table has under 200,000 clones, roughly 90% appearing once. This material consisted of peripheral blood, taken on day 0 of AZD1222 vaccination. The sequence came from an adult in good health.

In DNA form, the CDR3 reads TGTGCCAGCAGTTACTCGAGCCTAGGGCAGCCCCAGCATTTT. Translation: CASSYSSLGQPQHF. V and J are TRBV6-5 and TRBJ1-5; D remains ambiguous. Germline V lookup: CDR1 MNHEY, CDR2 SVGAGI. Trimming left V 0 bases short and J 7 bases short, with 10 bases between. The CDR3 runs to 14 residues.